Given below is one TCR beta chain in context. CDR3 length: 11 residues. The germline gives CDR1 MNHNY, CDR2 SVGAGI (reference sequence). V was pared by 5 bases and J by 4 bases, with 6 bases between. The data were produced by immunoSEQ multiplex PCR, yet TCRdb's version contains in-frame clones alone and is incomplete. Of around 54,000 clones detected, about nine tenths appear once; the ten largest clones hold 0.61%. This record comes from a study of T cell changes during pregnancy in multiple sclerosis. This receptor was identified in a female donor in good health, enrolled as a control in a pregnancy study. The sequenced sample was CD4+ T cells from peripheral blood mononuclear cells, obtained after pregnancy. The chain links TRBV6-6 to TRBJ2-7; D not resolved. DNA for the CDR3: TGTGCCAGCAGTCAAGAGTACGAGCAGTACTTC. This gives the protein CASSQEYEQYF.